The 18 T cell receptor beta chains below were found in one sample sequenced in a study of T cells in Graves' hyperthyroidism and ophthalmopathy (dated 2019 in TCRdb). Library construction relied on multiplex PCR. This sample was sequenced with an Illumina HiSeq 2000. The TCR beta CDR3 regions were amplified from the RNA transcripts. The TCR CDR3 was subjected to a first round of RT-PCR using the HTBI primer set and the Qiagen OneStep RT-PCR kit. Using fastp trimming at Q25 and MiXCR clonotype assembly, TCRdb reanalyzed the public sequencing data and kept in-frame beta chains. Merged by CDR3 protein, the rows form single entries marked with the most common genes and DNA. The sample table records more than 500,000 distinct CDR3 sequences; over 12% of these occur just once. The ten top clones hold over 3.5% of the sample. Sequencing was performed on blood. The receptors derive from a middle-aged woman with Graves' ophthalmopathy.

In this sample, this clonotype turned up many times. The chain couples TRBV29-1 to TRBJ2-5, with D hard to call. CDR1 is SQVTM and CDR2 is ANQGSEA in the germline V gene. This CDR3 contains 14 residues. Trimming removed 0 bases from V and 0 bases from J, with 8 bases in between. CDR3 bases: TGCAGCGTTGAAGATCTAAGACACCAAGAGACCCAGTACTTC. Translating gives CSVEDLRHQETQYF.

This clonotype was observed many times. This chain uses TRBV28 with TRBJ2-4; possible D gene TRBD1, 6 bases. V was clipped by 6 bases and J by 0 bases, with 15 bases between them. The CDR3 totals 16 residues. CDR1 is MDHEN, CDR2 SYDVKM, per germline. The CDR3 nucleotides read TGTGCCAGCAGACCGTTGACAGGACTAGCCAAAAACATTCAGTACTTC. This codes for CASRPLTGLAKNIQYF.

V usage is TRBV4-1 and J usage is TRBJ2-2, with 11 bases identical to TRBD2. Germline values: CDR1 MGHRA, CDR2 YSYEKL. The length of the CDR3 is 20 residues. Trimming removed 4 bases from V and 1 base from J; junction bases left unmatched: 14. CDR3 nucleotide sequence: TGCGCCAGCAGCCGCCAAAGACAACTAGCGGGAGTAGGGAACACCGGGGAGCTGTTTTTT. Protein product: CASSRQRQLAGVGNTGELFF.

This chain joins TRBV12-3 or TRBV12-4 and TRBJ1-1, with 9 bases aligning to TRBD1. V lost 6 bases to trimming and J lost 10 bases; unmatched junction nucleotides: 9. CDR3 length: 13 amino acids. This CDR3 reads CASRKQGARGAFF. The CDR3 region has the DNA TGTGCCAGCAGGAAACAGGGGGCGCGCGGAGCTTTCTTT.

The table lists this clonotype with many counts. The chain joins TRBV28 to TRBJ1-2; D not certain. The CDR3 loop spans 14 amino acids. CDR1 and CDR2 (germline): MDHEN, SYDVKM. The germline V and J ends were trimmed by 6 bases and 2 bases, with 13 bases remaining between them. DNA for the CDR3: TGTGCCAGCAGCAGACATCTCCAAAACTATGGCTACACCTTC. It yields the protein CASSRHLQNYGYTF.

The sample holds many counts of this clonotype. The rearrangement uses TRBV27 and TRBJ1-1, with 7 positions matching TRBD1. This CDR3 spans 15 amino acids. After removal of 5 bases from V and 5 bases from J, the junction contained 11 bases not matched to a gene. CDR1 MNHEY and CDR2 SMNVEV come from the germline V gene (reference sequence). The CDR3: CASSPTQGGRTEAFF. The CDR3 DNA reads as TGTGCCAGCAGTCCGACGCAGGGGGGTAGGACTGAAGCTTTCTTT.

In this sample, this clonotype turned up many times. The chain carries TRBV20-1 and TRBJ1-1, with 9 bases aligning to TRBD1. There are 15 residues in the CDR3. The J segment lost 6 bases and the V segment lost 5 bases, leaving 13 bases of the junction unmatched. In germline, CDR1 is DFQATT, CDR2 SNEGSKA (reference sequence). DNA of the CDR3: TGCAGTGCTCCGACAGGGGGTGTCGTTTTGGCTGAAGCTTTCTTT. Translating it yields CSAPTGGVVLAEAFF.

The chain employs TRBV28 and TRBJ2-2, with D unclear. The length of the CDR3 is 16 residues. The germline V gene encodes CDR1 MDHEN and CDR2 SYDVKM. Trimming took 5 bases from V and 7 from J, leaving 20 bases between them. CDR3: CASSRIRTEFGGELFF. The CDR3 coding sequence is TGTGCCAGCAGTAGAATTCGGACGGAGTTTGGCGGGGAGCTGTTTTTT.

There are many counts of this clonotype. CDR3 amino acids: CASSRETRLGGGQGPRELFF. CDR3 coding DNA: TGTGCCAGCAGTCGTGAGACGCGGTTGGGGGGAGGGCAGGGGCCGCGGGAGCTGTTTTTT. The genes are TRBV6-5 and TRBJ2-2; maybe TRBD2 (7 bases). Germline assignment: CDR1 MNHEY and CDR2 SVGAGI. V was clipped by 5 bases and J by 9 bases, with 34 bases between them. The CDR3 runs to 20 residues.

Ten or more counts support this clonotype. V is TRBV29-1 and J is TRBJ2-7, with 7 positions matching TRBD2. This CDR3 contains 13 residues. V lost 7 bases, J lost 0 bases, and 6 bases stayed unmatched. Germline V gene data show CDR1 as SQVTM and CDR2 as ANQGSEA. The DNA of the CDR3 is TGCAGCGCCGGGGAGGGGTTCTCCTACGAGCAGTACTTC. Translating gives CSAGEGFSYEQYF.

There are a few counts of this clonotype. This sequence joins TRBV19 and TRBJ1-1; TRBD1 might be the D (6 bases). CDR3 length equals 13 residues. Germline assignment: CDR1 LNHDA and CDR2 SQIVND (reference sequence). Trimming cost V 4 bases and J 5 bases, with 11 bases left between them. The CDR3 sequence: CASSNRDSTEAFF. The CDR3, as DNA: TGTGCCAGTAGTAACAGGGATTCGACTGAAGCTTTCTTT. Together with reference TRBV19 and TRBJ1-1, the CDR3 gives the full variable domain: DGGITQSPKYLFRKEGQNVTLSCEQNLNHDAMYWYRQDPGQGLRLIYYSQIVNDFQKGDIAEGYSVSREKKESFPLTVTSAQKNPTAFYLCASSNRDSTEAFFGQGTRLTVV.

This clonotype has at least ten counts. The rearrangement joins TRBV6-5 to TRBJ2-7; a weak D match, TRBD2 (5 bases). The CDR3 runs 13 residues. Per germline, CDR1 MNHEY and CDR2 SVGAGI. V dropped 11 bases and J dropped 2 bases, with 16 bases sitting between them. CDR3 bases: TGTGCCGCCTCGCCGGGAAGAGCCTACGAGCAGTACTTC. It encodes CAASPGRAYEQYF.

This clonotype came up many times. V and J are TRBV6-2 or TRBV6-3 and TRBJ2-2; no reliable D call. CDR1 and CDR2 from the germline V gene are MNHEY and SVGEGT. This CDR3 is 13 amino acids long. The V end lost 4 bases, the J end lost 5 bases, and 8 bases lay between the germline ends. The CDR3 sequence is CASSSRWTGELFF. CDR3 DNA: TGTGCCAGCAGTTCCAGGTGGACCGGGGAGCTGTTTTTT.

Many counts were recorded for this clonotype. This chain joins TRBV19 and TRBJ1-5; the match to TRBD1 covers 7 bases. V shed 6 bases, J shed 5 bases, and the junction held 7 bases outside the gene matches. The CDR3 covers 14 residues. Germline V gene data show CDR1 as LNHDA and CDR2 as SQIVND (reference sequence). The CDR3 reads CASSFGTDYQPQHF. CDR3 DNA sequence: TGTGCCAGTAGCTTCGGGACAGACTATCAGCCCCAGCATTTT. Complete variable domain (other parts from reference TRBV19 and TRBJ1-5): DGGITQSPKYLFRKEGQNVTLSCEQNLNHDAMYWYRQDPGQGLRLIYYSQIVNDFQKGDIAEGYSVSREKKESFPLTVTSAQKNPTAFYLCASSFGTDYQPQHFGDGTRLSIL.

J is TRBJ2-2 and V is TRBV30; D remains ambiguous. The V end lost 0 bases, the J end lost 7 bases, and 6 bases lay between the germline ends. Germline V CDR1 and CDR2: GTSNPN, SVGIG (reference sequence). CDR3 size: 12 residues. This CDR3 is CAWSVQIGELFF. CDR3 coding DNA: TGTGCCTGGAGTGTACAAATCGGGGAGCTGTTTTTT.

In regard to this clonotype: One base away lies a much larger clone, so this may be a sequencing read error. The final CDR3 position lacks the conserved phenylalanine or tryptophan, pointing to a likely read error. This chain joins TRBV7-2 and TRBJ2-5; possibly TRBD2 for D (6 bases). CDR3 length: 16 residues. V lost 0 bases and J lost 2, with 13 bases in between. The germline CDR1 and CDR2 sequences are SGHTA and FQGNSA. CDR3 protein: CASSLAGSGVQETQYS. The CDR3 DNA is TGTGCCAGCAGCTTAGCAGGGTCGGGGGTTCAAGAGACCCAGTACTCC.

At least ten counts were recorded for this clonotype. The chain combines TRBV2 with TRBJ2-5; 13 bases are a match to TRBD2. J was trimmed by 12 bases and V by 10 bases; bases with no gene match: 11. The CDR3 is 13 amino acids. Germline CDR1 is SNHLY and CDR2 is FYNNEI. The CDR3 reads CATHPGLAGPKYF. CDR3 sequence (DNA): TGTGCCACCCACCCGGGACTAGCGGGACCGAAGTACTTC.

This clonotype was counted at least ten times. The CDR3 sequence is CSAQREPTYEQYF. CDR3 in DNA: TGCAGTGCACAGCGGGAGCCCACCTACGAGCAGTACTTC. The chain has TRBV29-1 and TRBJ2-7, with 8 bases identical to TRBD2. This CDR3 is built from 13 residues. Germline loops: CDR1 SQVTM, CDR2 ANQGSEA.